This TCR beta chain appears in the sequencing data of a study of T cells in localized non-small cell lung cancer (TCRdb year 2020). About the study as a whole: The study analyzed T cell repertoires of approximately 240 early-stage NSCLC patients, comparing tumors and uninvolved tumor-adjacent lungs. The mean age of the NSCLC patients was approximately 71 years, with 120 to 150 men and nearly 110 women. All 240 or so NSCLC patients in the cohort were treatment-naive and had localized lung tumors that were resected. Findings and caveats that apply to the study as a whole: Longer overall survival was associated with higher T cell density in blood, whereas shorter survival was associated with higher clonality in adjacent lung. Because multi-region tumor sequencing was not done, intratumor heterogeneity could not be ruled out. Of the top 100 tumor clones, a median of 57 were detected in paired uninvolved adjacent lung; 28 were also among that lung's top 100. Because the study design was exploratory, TCR variables were selected using unadjusted p-values without false-discovery rate correction. Uninvolved tumor-adjacent lung showed the highest T cell clonality, higher than tumor, which suggests more focused antigenic responses in the uninvolved tumor-adjacent lung.

The germline V gene encodes CDR1 SQVTM and CDR2 ANQGSEA. Trimming at the junction amounts to 4 bases on V and 8 bases on J, and the germline ends lie 9 bases apart. The CDR3 sequence holds 11 residues, the cysteine and phenylalanine included. CDR3 DNA only is kept here, 33 bases in frame from base 1. The immunoSEQ Assay was used to sequence TCR beta CDR3 regions from DNA. The published analysis was carried out like this. To compute T cell density, TCR beta template counts were normalized to usable DNA, which was estimated by amplifying housekeeping genes. Richness was estimated using the preseqR package, with extrapolation to 400,000 templates for PBMC samples and to 120,000 templates for tissue samples. Clonality was taken to be one minus Pielou's evenness. Differential abundance testing on productive amino-acid clonotypes, with a minimum total count of 5 and an alpha of 0.1, was used to identify tissue-enriched TCRs. The Jaccard Index and the Morisita Overlap Index were used to measure repertoire overlap between compartments. TCR beta CDR3s were clustered by GLIPH together with public tetramer-defined viral CDR3s, and at least three viral sequences plus V-gene enrichment were required for viral motifs. TCRdb stores this immuneACCESS table with in-frame sequences only. Part of the clones is absent; in the studies checked, under half of the shortfall reflects unresolved V genes, and no reason is known for the rest. V and J calls and clone size come straight from that table; D and trimming were deduced from the DNA. In this sample the table shows 30,000 to 40,000 clones, roughly 82% of which occur a single time. 17% of the sample goes to the ten largest clones.

At diagnosis, peripheral blood, uninvolved tumor-adjacent lung and tumor were collected and were preserved as a mix of fresh-frozen and FFPE material. For TCR repertoire profiling, blood samples were analyzed in the form of peripheral blood mononuclear cells. Notes on this clone: Its cognate antigen has yet to be identified. One base away there is no much larger clone; base qualities are not given.

Recombination joined TRBV29-1 with TRBJ2-1; the D gene cannot be named for sure. The source of this sequence is a male donor at least 60 years old with stage III squamous cell lung carcinoma. The source material was peripheral blood, sampled before any cancer treatment. The sequence in DNA is TGCAGCGTTGGACTGGCGCATGAGCAGTTCTTC. This sequence encodes CSVGLAHEQFF.